The clone carrying this T cell receptor beta chain appeared a single time. Its matching antigen is unknown. This sample stems from a study of cytomegalovirus exposure and HLA in healthy donors. The PCR used 60 Vbeta and 13 Jbeta primers. Profiling relied on immunoSEQ multiplex PCR, and the TCRdb table lists in-frame clones only, not all of them. The table has 80,000 to 100,000 clones, about 81% seen once. V dropped 6 bases and J dropped 6 bases, with 8 bases sitting between them. From germline, CDR1 is SNHLY and CDR2 FYNNEI. The CDR3 is made up of 11 amino acids. Donors were nominally healthy when sampled, though unrecorded immune exposures were likely. Broader study findings: Being indistinguishable, some V segments were excluded, TRBV6-2 and TRBV6-3 among them.

Specimen: PBMCs. V is TRBV2 and J is TRBJ1-2; the D is unclear. The sequence was obtained from a man aged 40-50 years in good health and CMV-seronegative. CDR3 coding DNA: TGTGCCAGCAGCATGAGGAATGGCTACACCTTC. Residues: CASSMRNGYTF.